The 5 T cell receptor beta chains presented below share a single source sample, sequenced in a study of OX40 agonist ivuxolimab in advanced cancers. Sequencing used immunoSEQ multiplex PCR; TCRdb keeps in-frame clones, though not all of them. The table lists 95,000 to 110,000 clones, 80% to 95% of them singletons. Material: CD4+ or CD8+ T cells sorted from blood, obtained in a trial of the OX40 agonist ivuxolimab. These receptors were taken from an adult with an advanced solid tumor such as melanoma, head and neck, liver or kidney cancer.

As DNA, the CDR3 is TGTGCCAGCAGCTTGGACCGCCCCGTTGTAACCCAGTACTTC. Protein sequence: CASSLDRPVVTQYF. The chain is built from TRBV5-4 and TRBJ2-5; D remains unclear. CDR1 is SGHNT, CDR2 YYREEE, per germline (reference sequence). This CDR3 is 14 amino acids long. V lost 0 bases to trimming and J lost 8 bases, with 14 bases between them.

The chain carries TRBV10-3 and TRBJ1-1, with D possibly matching TRBD1 (5 bases). Deletions cut 2 bases from V and 6 bases from J, with 10 bases between. This CDR3 has 13 amino acids. Germline V CDR1 and CDR2: ENHRY, SYGVKD. CDR3 in DNA: TGTGCCATCAGTGAGAGGGGAGTCGCTGAAGCTTTCTTT. This gives the protein CAISERGVAEAFF.

The J gene is TRBJ2-5, the V gene TRBV5-4; tentative D call: TRBD1 (5 bases). This CDR3 comprises 15 residues. Trimming removed 5 bases from V and 5 bases from J, with 19 bases in between. Germline V gene data show CDR1 as SGHNT and CDR2 as YYREEE (reference sequence). The DNA for the CDR3 is TGTGCCAGCAGAACAAATCAGGGAAGTGGGGAGACCCAGTACTTC. It is translated as CASRTNQGSGETQYF.

V usage is TRBV6-5 and J usage is TRBJ1-2; possibly TRBD1 for D (5 bases). This CDR3 spans 13 amino acids. Trimming took off 6 bases at V and 3 bases at J, with 11 bases between the two ends. Germline V gene lookup returns CDR1 MNHEY and CDR2 SVGAGI. Here the CDR3 DNA reads TGTGCCAGCAGGCAGGGTATCGACTATGGCTACACCTTC. Protein product: CASRQGIDYGYTF.

This clone was observed a single time. V usage is TRBV30 and J usage is TRBJ1-3; D not certain. The CDR3 loop spans 14 amino acids. V lost 0 bases, J lost 0 bases, and 6 bases lay in between. CDR1 GTSNPN and CDR2 SVGIG come from the germline V gene (reference sequence). DNA for the CDR3: TGTGCCTGGAGTGTACGGAGCTCTGGAAACACCATATATTTT. It is translated as CAWSVRSSGNTIYF.